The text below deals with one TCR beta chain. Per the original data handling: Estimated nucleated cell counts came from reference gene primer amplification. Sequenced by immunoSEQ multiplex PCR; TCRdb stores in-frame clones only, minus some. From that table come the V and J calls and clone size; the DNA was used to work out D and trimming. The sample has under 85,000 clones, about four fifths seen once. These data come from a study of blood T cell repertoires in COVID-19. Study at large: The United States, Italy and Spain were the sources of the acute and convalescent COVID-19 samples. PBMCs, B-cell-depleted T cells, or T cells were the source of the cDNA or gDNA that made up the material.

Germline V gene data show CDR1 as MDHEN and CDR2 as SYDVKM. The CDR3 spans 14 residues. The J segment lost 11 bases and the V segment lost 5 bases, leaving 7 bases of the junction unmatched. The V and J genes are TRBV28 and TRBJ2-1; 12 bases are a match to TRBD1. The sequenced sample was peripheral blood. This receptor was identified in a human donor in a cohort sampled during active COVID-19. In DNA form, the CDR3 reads TGTGCCAGCAGTGGGACAGGGGGCACTTTCCAGCAGTTCTTC. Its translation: CASSGTGGTFQQFF.